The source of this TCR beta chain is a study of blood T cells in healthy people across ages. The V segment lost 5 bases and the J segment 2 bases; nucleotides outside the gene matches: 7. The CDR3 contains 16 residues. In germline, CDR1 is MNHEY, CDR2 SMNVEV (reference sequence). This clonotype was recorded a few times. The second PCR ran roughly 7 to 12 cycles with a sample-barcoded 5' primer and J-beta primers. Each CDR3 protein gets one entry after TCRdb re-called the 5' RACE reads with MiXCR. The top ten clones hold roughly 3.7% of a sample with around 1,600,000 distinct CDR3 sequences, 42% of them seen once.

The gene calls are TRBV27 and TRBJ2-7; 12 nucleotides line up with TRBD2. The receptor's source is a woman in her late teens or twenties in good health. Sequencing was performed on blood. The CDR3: CASSTLTSGGPYEQYF. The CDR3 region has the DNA TGTGCCAGCAGTACTTTGACTAGCGGGGGACCCTACGAGCAGTACTTC.